These T cell receptor beta chains were read from a single sample in a study of cytomegalovirus exposure and HLA in healthy donors. The protocol was immunoSEQ multiplex PCR, while the TCRdb copy is restricted to in-frame clones and leaves out a portion. The table includes 140,000 or so clones, approximately 72% detected once. Sequenced sample: PBMCs. The receptors here all came from a man in his forties in good health and CMV-seronegative. The CDR3 runs from the conserved cysteine through the conserved F or W. D genes are given only for firm matches. Expanded clones get a size class; other rows say once, few or many, or leave the size out.

cdr3_nt cdr3_aa d_call v_call clone_size j_call cdr3_length
TGTGCCAGCAGCTTACCTTATAAGACAGGGACAACTAATGAAAAACTGTTTTTT CASSLPYKTGTTNEKLFF TRBD1 TRBV7-2 - TRBJ1-4 18
TGTGCCAGCAGCAGGACAGGGATCCAAGGCACGGTGGCCCAGTACTTC CASSRTGIQGTVAQYF TRBD1 TRBV7-9 - TRBJ2-5 16
TGCGCCAGCCGGGCCCTTAGACTAGCGGGAGTAGGCACCGGGGAGCTGTTTTTT CASRALRLAGVGTGELFF TRBD2 TRBV5-1 - TRBJ2-2 18
TGTGCCTGGAGTGTAAGTAGGGGTATGCTAAGCAATCAGCCCCAGCATTTT CAWSVSRGMLSNQPQHF - TRBV30 - TRBJ1-5 17
TGTGCCAGTAGTTGGACTAGCGGGCCCACCTACGAGCAGTACTTC CASSWTSGPTYEQYF TRBD2 TRBV19 - TRBJ2-7 15
TGTGCCAGCAGCTTACGGGCCGGGGGACGGCGGGGCACCGGGGAGCTGTTTTTT CASSLRAGGRRGTGELFF - TRBV7-2 - TRBJ2-2 18
TGTGCCAGCAGTTCATACGGGACAGAAAGATATGGCTACACCTTC CASSSYGTERYGYTF TRBD1 TRBV2 - TRBJ1-2 15
TGTGCCTGGAGTACAGGGGGCGGAGAGACCCAGTACTTC CAWSTGGGETQYF TRBD1 TRBV30 - TRBJ2-5 13
TGTGCCAGCTCACCACCGGGACAGGGCCTACAGCCCCAGCATTTT CASSPPGQGLQPQHF TRBD1 TRBV18 - TRBJ1-5 15
TGTGCCAGCGGGCTCGGGGTTCAGGAGACCCAGTACTTC CASGLGVQETQYF - TRBV11-3 - TRBJ2-5 13
TGTGCCAGCAGTTACGGGACAGATTCACCCCTCCACTTT CASSYGTDSPLHF TRBD1 TRBV6-6 - TRBJ1-6 13
TGTGCCAGTAGTATTGGGACAGGGTCCTCTGGGGCCAACGTCCTGACTTTC CASSIGTGSSGANVLTF TRBD1 TRBV19 - TRBJ2-6 17
TGTGCCAGCAGGGGGACAGGGGTACGCTACGAGCAGTACTTC CASRGTGVRYEQYF TRBD1 TRBV2 - TRBJ2-7 14
TGTGCCAGCTCACCAATCAGTACCGGAAACACCATATATTTT CASSPISTGNTIYF - TRBV18 once TRBJ1-3 14
TGTGCCAGTAGTATTATGGTCCCCGGGACTAGCGGTACAGATACGCAGTATTTT CASSIMVPGTSGTDTQYF TRBD2 TRBV19 - TRBJ2-3 18
TGTGCCAGCAGCTTAACAGAGTACAATGAGCAGTTCTTC CASSLTEYNEQFF - TRBV7-6 - TRBJ2-1 13
TGTGCCACCAGCCTTCCCGGACGGGGCTCCTACAATGAGCAGTTCTTC CATSLPGRGSYNEQFF - TRBV15 - TRBJ2-1 16
TGTGCCAGCAGCAGGGACAGAAATAATTCACCCCTCCACTTT CASSRDRNNSPLHF TRBD1 TRBV6-5 - TRBJ1-6 14
TGTGCCAGCAGTGAAGCGACAGGGGGCGGGGGCACTGAAGCTTTCTTT CASSEATGGGGTEAFF TRBD1 TRBV6-1 - TRBJ1-1 16
TGTGCCAGCAGCAGACTAGCGGGAGGTGAGCAGTACTTC CASSRLAGGEQYF TRBD2 TRBV28 - TRBJ2-7 13
TGTGCCAGCAGTTGGTCAGGTCGGGGGGATGAAAAACTGTTTTTT CASSWSGRGDEKLFF - TRBV6-6 - TRBJ1-4 15
TGTGCCATCAGACGTTCGACACCAAGCACAGATACGCAGTATTTT CAIRRSTPSTDTQYF - TRBV10-3 few TRBJ2-3 15
TGTGCCAGCAGTTACTCTCAGGGGGCGAGTCACAATGAGCAGTTCTTC CASSYSQGASHNEQFF TRBD1 TRBV6-6 once TRBJ2-1 16
TGCGCCAGCAGCTTGTACAGGGGGCAATCAGTGTCGACTGAAGCTTTCTTT CASSLYRGQSVSTEAFF TRBD1 TRBV5-1 - TRBJ1-1 17
TGTGCCAGCAGTACCGTAGGACACAGGGGTCTGTACTTC CASSTVGHRGLYF TRBD1 TRBV6-1 few TRBJ2-7 13
TGTGCCAGCAGCCTAAGCGGGGGAACCACCGGGGAGCTGTTTTTT CASSLSGGTTGELFF TRBD2 TRBV11-2 - TRBJ2-2 15
TGCAGCGTTGCGGGACAGGGCACCTACGAGCAGTACTTC CSVAGQGTYEQYF TRBD1 TRBV29-1 once TRBJ2-7 13
TGTGCCAGCAGCCAAGACCCTGGGACACCCAGCTACGAGCAGTACTTC CASSQDPGTPSYEQYF - TRBV5-4 few TRBJ2-7 16
TGTGCCAGCAGTGAAGACAGGGCCGTGGAGACCCAGTACTTC CASSEDRAVETQYF - TRBV2 few TRBJ2-5 14
TGTGCCAGCAGCCCCCGGGGACGGACTAGCTATGGCTACACCTTC CASSPRGRTSYGYTF - TRBV7-8 - TRBJ1-2 15
TGTGCCAGTAGTCAGGTGTACGGCTACACCTTC CASSQVYGYTF - TRBV19 - TRBJ1-2 11
TGTGCCATCAGTGAGGGGGGAGCGGGAGCCGAAAGGGGTTTCAATGAGCAGTTCTTC CAISEGGAGAERGFNEQFF TRBD2 TRBV10-3 - TRBJ2-1 19
TGTGCCAGCAGTTTAACGGGGTCCTATGGCTACACCTTC CASSLTGSYGYTF - TRBV27 - TRBJ1-2 13
TGCGCCAGCAGTGAGGTTGCTAGCGGCCCCTACAATGAGCAGTTCTTC CASSEVASGPYNEQFF TRBD2 TRBV10-1 once TRBJ2-1 16
TGTGCCAGCAGCATGAACACTGAAGCTTTCTTT CASSMNTEAFF - TRBV28 - TRBJ1-1 11
TGTGCCAGCACCTCTAGGTCTCAGAATCAGCCCCAGCATTTT CASTSRSQNQPQHF - TRBV7-2 - TRBJ1-5 14
TGTGCCAGCAGTGAAGCGCGGTTCAGCCTTGGCAATCAGCCCCAGCATTTT CASSEARFSLGNQPQHF - TRBV6-1 - TRBJ1-5 17
TGTGCCAGCAGCGTAGCTGGGACAGGGAGCTATGGCTACACCTTC CASSVAGTGSYGYTF TRBD1 TRBV9 few TRBJ1-2 15
TGTGCCAGCAGTGCCAACAGGGGGGTGGACACTGAAGCTTTCTTT CASSANRGVDTEAFF TRBD1 TRBV25-1 - TRBJ1-1 15
TGTGCCAGCAGGCGAAGGACTAGCGGGTCCTACGAGCAGTACTTC CASRRRTSGSYEQYF TRBD2 TRBV5-6 - TRBJ2-7 15
TGCGCCAGCAGCTTGCAGGGAAATGAAAAACTGTTTTTT CASSLQGNEKLFF - TRBV5-1 - TRBJ1-4 13
TGCGCCAGCAGCTGGGGTGGGGCCAACTCTGGAAACACCATATATTTT CASSWGGANSGNTIYF - TRBV5-1 - TRBJ1-3 16
TGTGCCAGCAGTTTCTCCTATAGTGACGAGCAGTACTTC CASSFSYSDEQYF - TRBV28 - TRBJ2-7 13
TGTGCCAGCAGTGATCCCGGACAGGGGGTTTCACCCCTCCACTTT CASSDPGQGVSPLHF TRBD1 TRBV25-1 - TRBJ1-6 15
TGTGCCAGCAGCGGGGACAGGGGACTTGGGCAGTACTTC CASSGDRGLGQYF TRBD1 TRBV9 once TRBJ2-7 13
TGTGCCAGCAGCTTGGAGGGGCGCAATCAGCCCCAGCATTTT CASSLEGRNQPQHF - TRBV5-6 - TRBJ1-5 14
TGTGCCAGCAGTTTATCAGGCCCGGGGACCCAGTACTTC CASSLSGPGTQYF - TRBV27 - TRBJ2-5 13
TGTGCCAGCAAGGGACAGGGAAAGGTAGTAGGTGGCTACACCTTC CASKGQGKVVGGYTF TRBD1 TRBV6-5 once TRBJ1-2 15
TGTGCCAGCAGTCCACAGGGGCGGGATACGCAGTATTTT CASSPQGRDTQYF TRBD1 TRBV25-1 - TRBJ2-3 13
TGTGCCAGCAGGCCGGGACAGAGCTCCTACGAGCAGTACTTC CASRPGQSSYEQYF TRBD1 TRBV6-1 once TRBJ2-7 14
TGCGCCAGCAGCTTACTAGGACAGGTGACCCAGGAGGCCCAGTACTTC CASSLLGQVTQEAQYF TRBD1 TRBV5-1 few TRBJ2-5 16
TGTGCCAGCAGCTACTATAGCGGGAGTCCCACAGATACGCAGTATTTT CASSYYSGSPTDTQYF TRBD2 TRBV7-2 - TRBJ2-3 16
TGTGCCAGCAGCCCACCGGGACAGGGCGATGAGCAGTTCTTC CASSPPGQGDEQFF TRBD1 TRBV7-2 - TRBJ2-1 14
TGTGCCAGCAGCTTGGCCGCAGGGGGAGTGGACGAGCAGTACTTC CASSLAAGGVDEQYF TRBD1 TRBV5-4 - TRBJ2-7 15
TGTGCCAGCAGCTTGGTTTGGACAGCAAACACCGGGGAGCTGTTTTTT CASSLVWTANTGELFF - TRBV5-6 - TRBJ2-2 16
TGCGCCAGCAGCCAAGGGACTAGCGGGATGGATGAGCAGTTCTTC CASSQGTSGMDEQFF TRBD2 TRBV4-1 - TRBJ2-1 15
TGCGCCAGCAGCCAAGTCACCCGTCGGGCAGGGGCAGACGGCTACACCTTC CASSQVTRRAGADGYTF - TRBV4-1 few TRBJ1-2 17
TGTGCTAGTGGCCACTCGTCCTACGAGCAGTACTTC CASGHSSYEQYF - TRBV12-5 few TRBJ2-7 12